The TCR beta chain described here comes from a study of cytomegalovirus exposure and HLA in healthy donors. As to this clone: As yet, its antigen is unknown.

Whole-study findings and limits: Earlier analysis looked at TCR beta V segments, and most were productive about 90% or about 30% of the time. HLA-A and HLA-B allele assignments for most subjects were reportedly predicted accurately using TCR beta sequences. An analysis was carried out later, and it reportedly showed fewer N-insertions in an Asian-associated ancestry cluster than the approximately 700-donor mean. Confirmation was obtained in vitro that a few CMV-associated chains are specific for CMV antigens.

The PCR ran on 60 Vbeta and 13 Jbeta primers. TCRdb's table, derived via immunoSEQ multiplex PCR, lists solely in-frame clones and lacks some. Of 55,000 to 65,000 clones listed, approximately 75% are singletons. The CDR3 has 15 residues. V was clipped by 0 bases and J by 9 bases; unmatched bases: 3. Per the germline V gene, CDR1 is SGHRS and CDR2 is YFSETQ. The chain employs TRBV5-1 and TRBJ1-6, with 10 nucleotides matching TRBD1. Sequencing was performed on PBMCs. The receptor was isolated from a woman between 40 and 55 years old in good health and CMV-seropositive. The CDR3 loop is CASSLAGQGSSPLHF. In nucleotides, the CDR3 is TGCGCCAGCAGCTTGGCGGGACAGGGGAGTTCACCCCTCCACTTT. Using reference TRBV5-1 and TRBJ1-6 for the parts outside the CDR3, the full variable domain is KAGVTQTPRYLIKTRGQQVTLSCSPISGHRSVSWYQQTPGQGLQFLFEYFSETQRNKGNFPGRFSGRQFSNSRSEMNVSTLELGDSALYLCASSLAGQGSSPLHFGNGTRLTVT.